These T cell receptor beta chains were read from a single sample in a study of T cells in Graves' hyperthyroidism and ophthalmopathy. In TCRdb, the multiplex PCR reads were re-called with MiXCR into one record per CDR3 protein. The sample has nearly 750,000 distinct CDR3 sequences, roughly a third seen once. Sequencing used blood. These receptors were taken from a woman aged 40 to 50 with Graves' hyperthyroidism. Both conserved end residues are part of each CDR3. Each record gives: clone size, J gene, D gene, V gene, CDR3 protein, CDR3 DNA. A D gene is named only where the DNA matches it firmly. Clone size is stated in some rows and not others, as once, few, many or a class when expanded.

- | TRBJ1-2 | - | TRBV19 | CASSSRRQDKNYGYTF | TGTGCCAGTAGTAGCCGCAGGCAGGATAAGAACTATGGCTACACCTTC
- | TRBJ1-1 | - | TRBV9 | CASSVEGIGTEAFF | TGTGCCAGCAGCGTAGAGGGGATAGGCACTGAAGCTTTCTTT
many | TRBJ1-1 | - | TRBV15 | CATSRVAGKNTEAFF | TGTGCCACCAGCAGAGTAGCAGGGAAGAACACTGAAGCTTTCTTT
many | TRBJ2-2 | TRBD2 | TRBV7-8 | CASRAIAGANTGELFF | TGTGCCAGCAGGGCTATAGCGGGGGCTAACACCGGGGAGCTGTTTTTT
few | TRBJ1-3 | - | TRBV7-9 | CASSVRSGPNGDTIYF | TGTGCCAGCAGCGTAAGATCCGGGCCGAACGGGGACACCATATATTTT
- | TRBJ2-6 | TRBD2 | TRBV6-2/TRBV6-3 | CASSYMREWTGANVLTF | TGTGCCAGCAGTTACATGCGGGAGTGGACTGGGGCCAACGTCCTGACTTTC
many | TRBJ1-5 | - | TRBV7-9 | CASSLSGVGGNQPQHF | TGTGCCAGCAGCTTATCTGGGGTAGGTGGCAATCAGCCCCAGCATTTT
- | TRBJ2-7 | TRBD2 | TRBV7-2 | CASRSSAGESEQYF | TGTGCCAGCAGGAGTAGCGCGGGGGAAAGTGAGCAGTACTTC
many | TRBJ2-2 | - | TRBV2 | CASTENTGELFF | TGTGCCAGTACAGAAAACACCGGGGAGCTGTTTTTT
many | TRBJ1-2 | - | TRBV19 | CASKEQEFPHTF | TGTGCCAGTAAAGAACAGGAGTTTCCGCACACCTTC
- | TRBJ1-1 | - | TRBV24-1 | CATSDSSGTEAFF | TGTGCCACCAGTGATTCCAGCGGGACTGAAGCTTTCTTT
- | TRBJ2-5 | - | TRBV29-1 | CGVSSSQKKTQYF | TGCGGCGTTTCCTCCTCCCAGAAAAAGACCCAGTACTTC
- | TRBJ1-5 | TRBD1 | TRBV7-6 | CASSPTDRKETQHF | TGTGCCAGCAGCCCAACGGACAGGAAAGAGACCCAGCATTTT
many | TRBJ1-2 | - | TRBV10-3 | CAISESDGGRMNYGYTF | TGTGCCATCAGTGAGTCAGATGGGGGACGGATGAACTATGGCTACACCTTC
- | TRBJ1-2 | TRBD1 | TRBV19 | CASSFSGTGNIYGYTF | TGTGCCAGCAGTTTCTCCGGGACAGGGAACATCTATGGCTACACCTTC
many | TRBJ2-5 | TRBD1 | TRBV19 | CATRTGSFQETQYF | TGTGCCACCCGGACAGGGAGCTTCCAAGAGACCCAGTACTTC
- | TRBJ1-1 | - | TRBV6-5 | CASSSGEGLNTEAFF | TGTGCCAGCAGTTCCGGGGAGGGATTGAACACTGAAGCTTTCTTT
- | TRBJ2-7 | TRBD2 | TRBV6-6 | CASSSPTSGYYEQYF | TGTGCCAGCAGTTCGCCGACTAGCGGCTACTACGAGCAGTACTTC
- | TRBJ2-7 | TRBD1 | TRBV5-1 | CASSRYRDRGNEQYF | TGCGCCAGCAGCCGATACCGAGACAGGGGTAACGAGCAGTACTTC
- | TRBJ1-3 | - | TRBV19 | CASSPAVILGNTIYF | TGTGCCAGTAGTCCCGCAGTGATCCTTGGAAACACCATATATTTT
- | TRBJ2-3 | TRBD1 | TRBV2 | CASSDPTGARTDTQYF | TGTGCCAGCAGTGACCCTACAGGGGCGCGGACAGATACGCAGTATTTT
many | TRBJ1-1 | - | TRBV20-1 | CSARGSPGAFF | TGCAGTGCTAGGGGAAGCCCCGGAGCTTTCTTT
- | TRBJ1-5 | - | TRBV28 | CASTPVRPLPNQPQHF | TGTGCCAGCACCCCCGTACGGCCCCTCCCCAATCAGCCCCAGCATTTT
- | TRBJ2-1 | TRBD1 | TRBV25-1 | CASSDGQGTYNEQFF | TGTGCCAGCAGTGACGGACAGGGTACCTACAATGAGCAGTTCTTC
- | TRBJ1-6 | TRBD1 | TRBV25-1 | CASSLTGGDYSPLHF | TGTGCCAGCAGTTTGACAGGGGGGGATTATTCACCCCTCCACTTT
- | TRBJ2-5 | - | TRBV20-1 | CSAGDKETQYF | TGCAGTGCTGGGGACAAAGAGACCCAGTACTTC
- | TRBJ1-1 | - | TRBV29-1 | CSVEPGPGDTEAFF | TGCAGCGTTGAACCCGGGCCCGGGGACACTGAAGCTTTCTTT
many | TRBJ2-6 | TRBD1 | TRBV4-1 | CASSQEGQGSGANVLTF | TGCGCCAGCAGCCAAGAGGGACAGGGGTCTGGGGCCAACGTCCTGACTTTC
- | TRBJ2-6 | - | TRBV6-5 | CASGEWRYSGANVLTF | TGTGCCAGCGGCGAGTGGAGGTACTCTGGGGCCAACGTCCTGACTTTC
- | TRBJ1-2 | - | TRBV9 | CASSVRSGGGPGYGYTF | TGTGCCAGCAGCGTACGATCGGGGGGGGGGCCCGGCTATGGCTACACCTTC
few | TRBJ2-2 | - | TRBV7-9 | CASSLPGNPLGGTGELFF | TGTGCCAGCAGCTTACCGGGTAACCCTCTAGGTGGCACCGGGGAGCTGTTTTTT
- | TRBJ1-1 | - | TRBV10-2 | CASRPESPTGGDTEAFF | TGTGCCAGCAGACCCGAATCTCCGACAGGAGGGGACACTGAAGCTTTCTTT
many | TRBJ1-2 | TRBD1 | TRBV6-1 | CASSVLGTDRYGYTF | TGTGCCAGCAGTGTCCTCGGGACAGACCGCTATGGCTACACCTTC
- | TRBJ2-5 | TRBD2 | TRBV6-5 | CASSSSGLAEETQYF | TGTGCCAGCAGTAGCTCGGGGCTAGCGGAGGAGACCCAGTACTTC
- | TRBJ1-2 | - | TRBV28 | CASRYPVTRGYTF | TGTGCCAGCAGATACCCTGTTACCCGTGGCTACACCTTC
- | TRBJ1-2 | - | TRBV2 | CASSEGVYYGYTF | TGTGCCAGCAGTGAGGGGGTCTACTATGGCTACACCTTC
- | TRBJ2-7 | - | TRBV6-5 | CASNLFPRQVSYEQYF | TGTGCCAGCAACCTATTCCCGCGACAGGTCTCCTACGAGCAGTACTTC
- | TRBJ2-7 | - | TRBV20-1 | CSARDPVAGSSYEQYF | TGCAGTGCTAGAGATCCGGTGGCGGGTAGCTCCTACGAGCAGTACTTC
- | TRBJ1-2 | - | TRBV10-3 | CASRADGSHYGYTF | TGTGCCAGCAGAGCGGACGGAAGCCACTATGGCTACACCTTC
few | TRBJ1-1 | TRBD1 | TRBV19 | CASSRTGQSEAFF | TGTGCCAGTAGTAGGACAGGACAATCTGAAGCTTTCTTT
- | TRBJ2-1 | - | TRBV11-3 | CASGGSWDEQFF | TGTGCCAGCGGTGGGAGTTGGGATGAGCAGTTCTTC
- | TRBJ2-5 | TRBD2 | TRBV20-1 | CSARGVGLAASETQYF | TGCAGTGCTAGGGGGGTAGGACTAGCGGCCTCCGAGACCCAGTACTTC
- | TRBJ1-1 | - | TRBV5-8 | CASSLGNDGVPEAFF | TGCGCCAGCAGCTTGGGTAATGACGGGGTCCCTGAAGCTTTCTTT
- | TRBJ1-3 | TRBD1 | TRBV28 | CASSLGQGIGNTIYF | TGTGCCAGCAGTTTAGGACAGGGGATCGGAAACACCATATATTTT